This passage covers 15 T cell receptor beta chains from one sample sequenced in a study of cytotoxic CD8 clonotypes in ibrutinib-treated CLL. Clones were read by immunoSEQ multiplex PCR, and TCRdb kept only the in-frame ones, dropping some. The sample lists about 29,000 clones; 76% were seen once. Specimen: PBMCs, collected after 36 months of ibrutinib treatment. These receptors were collected from a human donor with chronic lymphocytic leukemia.

The genes are TRBV27 and TRBJ1-1, with D possibly TRBD1 on 5 matching bases. In germline, CDR1 is MNHEY, CDR2 SMNVEV (reference sequence). The CDR3 sequence is 15 residues long. V was pared by 4 bases and J by 2 bases, with 14 bases between. The CDR3 is CASSSRDLRNTEAFF. CDR3 nucleotide sequence: TGTGCCAGCAGTTCTAGGGACCTGAGAAACACTGAAGCTTTCTTT.

The J gene is TRBJ1-2, the V gene TRBV5-1, with D possibly matching TRBD1 (6 bases). Germline CDR1 SGHRS, CDR2 YFSETQ. V was pared by 2 bases and J by 6 bases, with 14 bases between. CDR3 length equals 14 residues. The CDR3 nucleotides read TGCGCCAGCAGCTTCGGGGGGCAAGGGGATGGCTACACCTTC. Protein sequence: CASSFGGQGDGYTF.

The chain links TRBV6-5 to TRBJ1-1, with a weak D call TRBD1 (6 bases). The germline CDR1 and CDR2 sequences are MNHEY and SVGAGI. V lost 5 bases to trimming and J lost 5 bases, with 9 bases between them. The CDR3 is 12 residues long. CDR3 residues: CASSPGDTEAFF. CDR3 in DNA: TGTGCCAGCAGTCCAGGGGATACTGAAGCTTTCTTT.

J is TRBJ2-5 and V is TRBV19; D is unresolved. Trimming removed 3 bases at V and 2 bases at J, with 4 bases between. The germline V gene encodes CDR1 LNHDA and CDR2 SQIVND (reference sequence). CDR3 length: 12 residues. The CDR3, as DNA: TGTGCCAGTAGTATGCAGCAAGAGACCCAGTACTTC. This encodes CASSMQQETQYF.

The gene calls are TRBV19 and TRBJ2-2; 10 nucleotides agree with TRBD2. The CDR3 runs to 14 residues. The V gene's germline CDR1 is LNHDA and CDR2 SQIVND (reference sequence). J was trimmed by 6 bases and V by 2 bases; bases with no gene match: 0. As DNA, the CDR3 is TGTGCCAGTAGTATAACTAGCGGGGCCGGGGAGCTGTTTTTT. It is translated as CASSITSGAGELFF. The variable domain in full, with the rest retrieved from reference TRBV19 and TRBJ2-2, is DGGITQSPKYLFRKEGQNVTLSCEQNLNHDAMYWYRQDPGQGLRLIYYSQIVNDFQKGDIAEGYSVSREKKESFPLTVTSAQKNPTAFYLCASSITSGAGELFFGEGSRLTVL.

This clone was seen once. V usage is TRBV29-1 and J usage is TRBJ1-1, with D possibly TRBD1 on 6 matching bases. The V gene's germline CDR1 is SQVTM and CDR2 ANQGSEA. There are 13 residues in the CDR3. Trimming cost V 8 bases and J 4 bases, with 17 bases left between them. CDR3 loop: CSIRGAQRTEAFF. DNA for the CDR3: TGCAGCATCCGGGGGGCCCAGCGCACTGAAGCTTTCTTT.

The chain is built from TRBV10-3 and TRBJ1-4; D not resolved. Germline assignment: CDR1 ENHRY and CDR2 SYGVKD. This CDR3 region has 13 residues. Trimming took 10 bases from V and 8 from J, leaving 17 bases between them. In DNA form, the CDR3 reads TGTGCCACACGGGAAAACCTGCGGGAAAAACTGTTTTTT. Translating gives CATRENLREKLFF.

This clone was detected a few times. The CDR3 protein is CASSLSRDTYNEQFF. CDR3 sequence (DNA): TGTGCCAGCAGTTTATCCCGGGACACTTACAATGAGCAGTTCTTC. The rearrangement uses TRBV27 and TRBJ2-1, with D perhaps TRBD1 (6 bases). Germline-derived CDR1 and CDR2 are MNHEY and SMNVEV (reference sequence). The CDR3 is made up of 15 amino acids. The V gene lost 0 bases and the J gene lost 4 bases, with 10 bases spanning the gap.

The chain combines TRBV5-1 with TRBJ2-1; the D call may be TRBD1 or TRBD2 (5 bases each). The germline V and J ends were trimmed by 0 bases and 4 bases, with 11 bases remaining between them. The germline V gene has CDR1 SGHRS and CDR2 YFSETQ. CDR3 size: 15 residues. CDR3 amino acids: CASSLGGTQYNEQFF. The CDR3 bases are TGCGCCAGCAGCTTGGGGGGGACGCAGTACAATGAGCAGTTCTTC.

The chain uses TRBV14 and TRBJ1-2; no reliable D call. Trimming cost V 1 base and J 4 bases, with 4 bases left between them. CDR1 SGHDN and CDR2 FVKESK come from the germline V gene. The CDR3 sequence is 12 residues long. DNA for the CDR3: TGTGCCAGCAGCCAAGGACTCTATGGCTACACCTTC. As protein: CASSQGLYGYTF.

The chain combines TRBV25-1 with TRBJ2-7; D is unclear. The germline CDR1 and CDR2 sequences are MGHDK and SYGVNS. CDR3 length: 11 residues. V was clipped by 4 bases and J by 2 bases, with 3 bases between them. CDR3 coding DNA: TGTGCCAGCAGTGGGGCCTACGAGCAGTACTTC. This sequence encodes CASSGAYEQYF.

The chain combines TRBV2 with TRBJ2-2, with 12 bases that match TRBD1. This CDR3 is built from 16 residues. Germline assignment: CDR1 SNHLY and CDR2 FYNNEI. The V gene end was trimmed by 7 bases and the J gene end by 7 bases; junction bases not matched to a gene: 10. CDR3 region: CASIGEGQGAYGELFF. DNA for the CDR3: TGTGCCAGCATTGGGGAGGGACAGGGGGCCTACGGGGAGCTGTTTTTT.

The chain employs TRBV5-6 and TRBJ2-7, with TRBD1 matching 10 bases. Germline values: CDR1 SGHDT, CDR2 YYEEEE. V shed 0 bases, J shed 12 bases, and the junction held 3 bases outside the gene matches. The CDR3 contains 12 residues. The CDR3 loop reads CASSLGQGATYF. The CDR3 DNA reads as TGTGCCAGCAGCTTGGGACAGGGGGCGACGTACTTC.

The V gene is TRBV27, the J gene TRBJ2-1; D remains ambiguous. CDR3 length equals 12 residues. V was shortened by 4 bases and J by 7 bases, with 8 bases between the two germline ends. Germline CDR1 MNHEY, CDR2 SMNVEV (reference sequence). CDR3 in DNA: TGTGCCAGCAGTTCATTGGGAAATGAGCAGTTCTTC. It translates to CASSSLGNEQFF.

This clone showed up just once. The chain combines TRBV6-5 with TRBJ1-2; 7 bases agree with TRBD1. There are 14 residues in the CDR3. From germline, CDR1 is MNHEY and CDR2 SVGAGI. The V segment lost 5 bases and the J segment 8 bases; nucleotides outside the gene matches: 11. This CDR3 is CASSTRGVMTGYTF. For the CDR3, the DNA is TGTGCCAGCAGTACCAGGGGGGTTATGACCGGCTACACCTTC.